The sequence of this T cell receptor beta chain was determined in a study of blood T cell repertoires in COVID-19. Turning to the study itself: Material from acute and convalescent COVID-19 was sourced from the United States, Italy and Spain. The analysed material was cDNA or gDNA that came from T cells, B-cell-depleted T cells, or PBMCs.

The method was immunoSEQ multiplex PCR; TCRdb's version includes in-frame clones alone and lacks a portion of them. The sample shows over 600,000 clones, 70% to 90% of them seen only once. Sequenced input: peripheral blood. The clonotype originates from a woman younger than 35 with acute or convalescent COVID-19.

The DNA for the CDR3 is TGTGCCTGGAGTCCGCGTATCTATGGCTACACCTTC. Amino acid sequence: CAWSPRIYGYTF. The chain is built from TRBV30 and TRBJ1-2; D unresolved. The CDR3 spans 12 residues. Germline values: CDR1 GTSNPN, CDR2 SVGIG (reference sequence). Trimming removed 2 bases at V and 4 bases at J, with 8 bases between.